The 18 T cell receptor beta chains in this list originate from one sample, sequenced in a study of blood T cell repertoires in COVID-19. Profiling relied on immunoSEQ multiplex PCR, and the TCRdb table lists in-frame clones only, not all of them. The data hold approximately 60,000 clones, with more than 60% observed a single time. Sequencing was done on a sample of peripheral blood. Source of these receptors: a woman of 80 years or more with active or convalescent COVID-19.

The rearrangement links TRBV30 to TRBJ2-1; D is unresolved. Per germline, CDR1 GTSNPN and CDR2 SVGIG (reference sequence). This CDR3 spans 14 amino acids. V was trimmed by 1 base and J by 5 bases, leaving 12 bases between them. CDR3 nucleotide sequence: TGTGCCTGGAGTGCCCCCTATGCGAACAATGAGCAGTTCTTC. Amino acids: CAWSAPYANNEQFF.

This chain uses TRBV29-1 with TRBJ2-1, with TRBD2 matching over 9 bases. Germline assignment: CDR1 SQVTM and CDR2 ANQGSEA. This CDR3 is 13 amino acids long. J lost 9 bases, V lost 6 bases, and 9 bases had no gene match. DNA for the CDR3: TGCAGCGTGGCCGGGACTAGCTCTGGTGAGCAGTTCTTC. Its translation: CSVAGTSSGEQFF.

The chain uses TRBV12-5 and TRBJ2-7, with 7 bases fitting TRBD1. CDR1 is LGHNT and CDR2 is FRNRAP in the germline V gene. The CDR3 totals 16 residues. With V trimmed by 0 bases and J by 2 bases, 7 bases remained unmatched. The CDR3 DNA is TGTGCTAGTGGTTTGGTGTTTGGGACAGAGACCTACGAGCAGTACTTC. The encoded protein is CASGLVFGTETYEQYF.

This clone was found a few times. V usage is TRBV20-1 and J usage is TRBJ2-5, with D hard to call. V gave up 3 bases and J gave up 4 bases, with 6 bases separating them. The CDR3 sequence is 11 residues long. Germline V gene data show CDR1 as DFQATT and CDR2 as SNEGSKA (reference sequence). CDR3 bases: TGCAGTGCTAGTCCGGGAGAGACCCAGTACTTC. It encodes CSASPGETQYF.

This chain links TRBV6-5 with TRBJ1-4, with a tentative D call TRBD1 (6 bases). Germline lookup yields CDR1 MNHEY and CDR2 SVGAGI. The CDR3 is made up of 14 amino acids. Trimming pared 4 bases from V and 3 bases from J, leaving 9 bases between. The CDR3 loop reads CASSWDTSNEKLFF. DNA of the CDR3: TGTGCCAGCAGTTGGGACACGTCTAATGAAAAACTGTTTTTT.

V is TRBV12-3 or TRBV12-4 and J is TRBJ2-3; the D is unclear. The CDR3 consists of 13 residues. Deletions cut 5 bases from V and 5 bases from J, with 11 bases between. CDR3 bases: TGTGCCAGCAGTCGGCGCCTAGGAGATACGCAGTATTTT. This sequence encodes CASSRRLGDTQYF.

In its sample, this clone was seen once. The V gene is TRBV7-9, the J gene TRBJ1-1; TRBD1 might be the D (5 bases). This CDR3 is built from 12 residues. V shed 1 base and J shed 10 bases, with 10 bases lying between them. Germline V CDR1 and CDR2: SEHNR, FQNEAQ (reference sequence). CDR3 residues: CASSLEGVGAFF. As DNA, the CDR3 is TGTGCCAGCAGCTTAGAAGGGGTCGGAGCTTTCTTT.

The genes are TRBV29-1 and TRBJ2-6, with 11 bases lining up with TRBD1. The V and J ends lost 6 bases and 0 bases, in that order; junction bases with no gene match: 1. Germline V gives CDR1 SQVTM, CDR2 ANQGSEA. This CDR3 spans 15 amino acids. The CDR3 coding sequence is TGCAGCGTCGGACAGGGGGCCTCTGGGGCCAACGTCCTGACTTTC. Protein sequence: CSVGQGASGANVLTF.

This rearrangement joins TRBV5-4 to TRBJ1-4, with 9 bases matching TRBD1. Germline V lookup: CDR1 SGHNT, CDR2 YYREEE (reference sequence). CDR3 length equals 14 residues. V shed 5 bases, J shed 7 bases, and the junction held 6 bases outside the gene matches. Here the CDR3 DNA reads TGTGCCAGCAGTAAGGGACAGGGCCCTGAAAAACTGTTTTTT. Translation: CASSKGQGPEKLFF.

This clone was observed many times. The chain carries TRBV12-5 and TRBJ2-7; TRBD1 might be the D (6 bases). This CDR3 is built from 14 residues. The germline V gene has CDR1 LGHNT and CDR2 FRNRAP. The V and J ends lost 6 bases and 6 bases respectively, with 18 bases between them. As DNA, the CDR3 is TGTGCTAGTGGAACGGGGACAAGTAAAGGCGAGCAGTACTTC. As protein: CASGTGTSKGEQYF.

The chain uses TRBV3-1 (or the pseudogene TRBV3-2) and TRBJ1-1, with a possible D match to TRBD1 (6 bases). Germline values: CDR1 LGHDT, CDR2 YNNKEL (reference sequence). The CDR3 sequence is 15 residues long. V was cut by 1 base and J by 4 bases, with 13 bases left in between. In DNA, the CDR3 is TGTGCCAGCAGCCAAGCCCCGGACAGTGGCACTGAAGCTTTCTTT. Amino acid sequence: CASSQAPDSGTEAFF.

V usage is TRBV5-4 and J usage is TRBJ2-5, with 10 positions matching TRBD1. V shed 5 bases, J shed 5 bases, and the junction held 6 bases outside the gene matches. The CDR3 consists of 14 residues. Germline assignment: CDR1 SGHNT and CDR2 YYREEE (reference sequence). The CDR3, as DNA: TGTGCCAGCAGGAGCCGGGACAGGGGTGAGACCCAGTACTTC. The encoded protein is CASRSRDRGETQYF.

The chain has TRBV10-1 and TRBJ2-4; D possibly corresponds to TRBD1 (6 bases). The germline CDR1 and CDR2 sequences are WNHNN and SYGVQD (reference sequence). V shed 2 bases and J shed 8 bases, with 10 bases lying between them. This CDR3 spans 13 amino acids. The CDR3 nucleotides are TGCGCCAGCAGTGAGGGCAGGGGTGACATTCAGTACTTC. This encodes CASSEGRGDIQYF.

This sequence joins TRBV19 and TRBJ1-1; no reliable D call. Per germline, CDR1 LNHDA and CDR2 SQIVND (reference sequence). This CDR3 comprises 13 residues. The germline V and J ends were trimmed by 5 bases and 5 bases, with 12 bases remaining between them. CDR3 DNA: TGTGCCAGTAGTTACAACCGCGGTACTGAAGCTTTCTTT. Translating gives CASSYNRGTEAFF.

This chain connects TRBV12-3 or TRBV12-4 to TRBJ1-6, with D perhaps TRBD1 (5 bases). The CDR3 runs to 13 residues. V lost 6 bases and J 8 bases, leaving 11 bases between the germline ends. CDR3 nucleotides: TGTGCCAGCAGACCGGGACTCCATTCACCCCTCCACTTT. Protein product: CASRPGLHSPLHF.

The genes are TRBV5-4 and TRBJ1-1; D is perhaps TRBD1 (5 bases). Germline V lookup: CDR1 SGHNT, CDR2 YYREEE (reference sequence). V lost 4 bases and J 4 bases, leaving 11 bases between the germline ends. The CDR3 is made up of 13 amino acids. The CDR3 protein is CASSPPGGTEAFF. The DNA of the CDR3 is TGTGCCAGCAGCCCGCCGGGGGGCACTGAAGCTTTCTTT.

This chain connects TRBV18 to TRBJ1-3; 7 bases agree with TRBD1. The CDR3 covers 16 residues. The V gene's germline CDR1 is KGHSH and CDR2 LQKENI. Trimming at V came to 3 bases and at J to 6 bases, leaving 11 bases not matched to a gene. The CDR3: CASSPFVGGGENTIYF. CDR3 sequence (DNA): TGTGCCAGCTCACCTTTTGTAGGGGGCGGTGAAAACACCATATATTTT.

V and J are TRBV19 and TRBJ1-1; 9 nucleotides align to TRBD1. V was pared by 5 bases and J by 7 bases, with 5 bases of the junction left unmatched. Germline loops: CDR1 LNHDA, CDR2 SQIVND (reference sequence). The CDR3 consists of 13 residues. The CDR3 region is CASSLSDRGEAFF. The CDR3 DNA reads as TGTGCCAGTAGTTTGTCGGACAGGGGTGAAGCTTTCTTT.